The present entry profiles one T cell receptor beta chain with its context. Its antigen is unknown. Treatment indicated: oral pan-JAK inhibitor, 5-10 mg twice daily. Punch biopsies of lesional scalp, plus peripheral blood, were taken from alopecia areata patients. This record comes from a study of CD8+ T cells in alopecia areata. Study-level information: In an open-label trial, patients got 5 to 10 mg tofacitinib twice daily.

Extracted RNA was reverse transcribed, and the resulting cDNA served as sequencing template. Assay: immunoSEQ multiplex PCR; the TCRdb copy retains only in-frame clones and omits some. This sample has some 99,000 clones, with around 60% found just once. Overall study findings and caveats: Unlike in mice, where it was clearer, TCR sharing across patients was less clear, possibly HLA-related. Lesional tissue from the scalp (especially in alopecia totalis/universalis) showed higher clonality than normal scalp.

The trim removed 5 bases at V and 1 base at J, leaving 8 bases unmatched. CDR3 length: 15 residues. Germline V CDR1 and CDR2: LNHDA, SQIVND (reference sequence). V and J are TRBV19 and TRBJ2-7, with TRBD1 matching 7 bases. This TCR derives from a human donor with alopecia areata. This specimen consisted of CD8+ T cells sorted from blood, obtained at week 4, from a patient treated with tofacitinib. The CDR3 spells CASSATTGTSYEQYF. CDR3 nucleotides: TGTGCCAGTAGTGCGACGACAGGGACATCCTACGAGCAGTACTTC. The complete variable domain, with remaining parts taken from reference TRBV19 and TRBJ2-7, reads DGGITQSPKYLFRKEGQNVTLSCEQNLNHDAMYWYRQDPGQGLRLIYYSQIVNDFQKGDIAEGYSVSREKKESFPLTVTSAQKNPTAFYLCASSATTGTSYEQYFGPGTRLTVT.